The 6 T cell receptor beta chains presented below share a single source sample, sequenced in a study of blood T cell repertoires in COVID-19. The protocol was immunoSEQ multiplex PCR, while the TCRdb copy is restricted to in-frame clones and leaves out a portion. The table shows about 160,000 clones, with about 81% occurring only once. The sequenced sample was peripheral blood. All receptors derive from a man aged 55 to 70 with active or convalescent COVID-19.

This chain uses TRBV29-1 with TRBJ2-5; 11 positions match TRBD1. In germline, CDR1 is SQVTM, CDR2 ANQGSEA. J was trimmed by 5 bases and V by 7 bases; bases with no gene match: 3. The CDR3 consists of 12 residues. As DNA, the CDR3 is TGCAGCGCCTGGACAGGGGGCGAGACCCAGTACTTC. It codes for CSAWTGGETQYF.

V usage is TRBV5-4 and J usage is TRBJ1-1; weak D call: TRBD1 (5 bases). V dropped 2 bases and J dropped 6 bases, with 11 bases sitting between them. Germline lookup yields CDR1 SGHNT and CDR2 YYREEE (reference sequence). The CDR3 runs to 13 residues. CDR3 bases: TGTGCCAGCAGCTTTGGACACCCTTCTGAAGCTTTCTTT. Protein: CASSFGHPSEAFF.

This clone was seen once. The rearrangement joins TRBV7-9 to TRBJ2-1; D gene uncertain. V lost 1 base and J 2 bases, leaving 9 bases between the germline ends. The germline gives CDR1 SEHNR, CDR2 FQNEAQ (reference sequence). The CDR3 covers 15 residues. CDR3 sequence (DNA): TGTGCCAGCAGCTTAGGGAGTAAAGCCTACAATGAGCAGTTCTTC. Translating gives CASSLGSKAYNEQFF.

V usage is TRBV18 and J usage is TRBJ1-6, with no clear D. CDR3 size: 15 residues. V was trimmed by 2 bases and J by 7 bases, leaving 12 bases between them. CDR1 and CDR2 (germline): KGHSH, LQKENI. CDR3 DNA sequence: TGTGCCAGCTCACCAACTCAGGCTTTGAATTCACCCCTCCACTTT. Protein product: CASSPTQALNSPLHF.

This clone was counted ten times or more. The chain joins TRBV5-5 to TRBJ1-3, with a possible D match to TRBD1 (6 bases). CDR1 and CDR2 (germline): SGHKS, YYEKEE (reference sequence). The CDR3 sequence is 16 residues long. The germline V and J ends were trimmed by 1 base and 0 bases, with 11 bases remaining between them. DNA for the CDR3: TGTGCCAGCAGCTTGACCACAGGGAGCTCTGGAAACACCATATATTTT. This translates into CASSLTTGSSGNTIYF.

Written as DNA, the CDR3 is TGTGCCAGCAGCAAGAGGACAGCCCAAGAGACCCAGTACTTC. This sequence encodes CASSKRTAQETQYF. The chain links TRBV21-1 to TRBJ2-5; no DNA check was done on the table's D call, TRBD1. TRBV21-1 constitutes a pseudogene. This CDR3 has 14 residues.